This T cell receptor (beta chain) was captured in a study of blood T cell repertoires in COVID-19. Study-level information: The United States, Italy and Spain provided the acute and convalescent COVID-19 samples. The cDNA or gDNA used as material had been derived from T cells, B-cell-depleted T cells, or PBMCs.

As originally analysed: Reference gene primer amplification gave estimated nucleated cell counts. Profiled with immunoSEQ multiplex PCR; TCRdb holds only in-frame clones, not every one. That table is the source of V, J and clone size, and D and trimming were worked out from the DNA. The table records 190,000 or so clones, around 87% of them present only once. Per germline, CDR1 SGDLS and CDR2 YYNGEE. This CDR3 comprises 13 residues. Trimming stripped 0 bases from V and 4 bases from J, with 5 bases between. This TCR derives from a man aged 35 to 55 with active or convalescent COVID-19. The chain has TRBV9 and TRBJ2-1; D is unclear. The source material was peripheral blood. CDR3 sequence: CASSVAEYNEQFF. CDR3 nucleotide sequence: TGTGCCAGCAGCGTAGCTGAGTACAATGAGCAGTTCTTC. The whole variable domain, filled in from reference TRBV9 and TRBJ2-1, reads DSGVTQTPKHLITATGQRVTLRCSPRSGDLSVYWYQQSLDQGLQFLIQYYNGEERAKGNILERFSAQQFPDLHSELNLSSLELGDSALYFCASSVAEYNEQFFGPGTRLTVL.